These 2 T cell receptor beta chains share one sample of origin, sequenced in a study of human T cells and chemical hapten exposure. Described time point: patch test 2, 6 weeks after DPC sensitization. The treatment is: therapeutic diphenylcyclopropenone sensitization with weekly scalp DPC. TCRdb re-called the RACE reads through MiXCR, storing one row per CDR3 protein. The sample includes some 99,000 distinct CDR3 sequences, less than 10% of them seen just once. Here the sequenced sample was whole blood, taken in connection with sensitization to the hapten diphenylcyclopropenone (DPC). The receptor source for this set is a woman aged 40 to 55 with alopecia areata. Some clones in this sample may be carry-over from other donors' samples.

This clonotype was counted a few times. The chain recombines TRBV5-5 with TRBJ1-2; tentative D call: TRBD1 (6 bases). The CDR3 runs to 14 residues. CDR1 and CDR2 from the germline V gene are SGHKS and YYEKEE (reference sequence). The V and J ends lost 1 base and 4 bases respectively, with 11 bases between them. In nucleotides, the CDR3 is TGTGCCAGCAGCTTGCTGACAGGTCTCTATGGCTACACCTTC. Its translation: CASSLLTGLYGYTF.

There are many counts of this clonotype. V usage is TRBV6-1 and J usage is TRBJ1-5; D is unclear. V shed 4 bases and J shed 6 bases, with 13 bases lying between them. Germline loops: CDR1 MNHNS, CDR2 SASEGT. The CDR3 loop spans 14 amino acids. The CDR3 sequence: CASSGVGFGQPQHF. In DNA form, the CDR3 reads TGTGCCAGCAGTGGGGTAGGTTTCGGTCAGCCCCAGCATTTT.